This T cell receptor beta chain was captured by sequencing in a study of blood T cell repertoires in COVID-19. For the study at large: T cells, B-cell-depleted T cells, or PBMCs supplied cDNA or gDNA.

The CDR3 length is 14 residues. Germline CDR1 and CDR2: SSHAT and FNYEAQ (reference sequence). Original analysis: Researchers report that nucleated cell counts were estimated from reference gene primer amplification. Repertoires were generated with immunoSEQ multiplex PCR, while TCRdb's copy carries only in-frame clones and drops some. The V and J calls and the clone size are those of that table, but D and trimming were determined from the DNA. Seen here are 150,000 to 200,000 clones, about nine tenths observed once, and the top ten hold 5.5% to 7.5%. Concerning this clone: A junction boundary mismatches the germline segment, possibly from a read error.

The sequence was collected from a man aged 35 to 55 with acute or convalescent COVID-19. Sequenced material: peripheral blood. The genes are TRBV7-7 and TRBJ2-5, with TRBD2 matching over 8 bases. DNA for the CDR3: TGTGCTAGCAGCTTATCGGGACTAGAAGAGACCCAGTACTTC. Translation gives CASSLSGLEETQYF.